Listed here is a single TCR beta chain. Synthetically made TCR analog templates were put into each PCR as spikes. Data came from immunoSEQ multiplex PCR; TCRdb stores just in-frame clones and leaves some out. The sample carries 15,000 to 20,000 clones, about 88% recorded once. In germline, CDR1 is SGHVS, CDR2 FQNEAQ. The germline V and J ends were trimmed by 5 bases and 2 bases, with 15 bases remaining between them. The length of the CDR3 is 16 residues. Indicated time point: pretreatment peripheral blood. The data belong to a study of PD-L1 blockade in urothelial cancer. The overall study: Blood was subjected to analysis at 3 weeks (second dose) and 6 weeks following treatment start.

The chain carries TRBV7-8 and TRBJ2-2, with D possibly matching TRBD2 (6 bases). The sequence derives from a man between 65 and 85 years old with urothelial cancer. The specimen was PBMCs, collected around atezolizumab (anti-PD-L1) treatment. This CDR3 reads CASSPEASVNTGELFF. DNA for the CDR3: TGTGCCAGCAGCCCAGAGGCTAGCGTTAACACCGGGGAGCTGTTTTTT.